A single sample is the source of the 13 T cell receptor beta chains below, sequenced in a study of OX40 agonist ivuxolimab in advanced cancers. Some clones are missing from TCRdb's copy, which holds only in-frame ones; the method was immunoSEQ multiplex PCR. The profile shows around 50,000 clones, 80% to 90% of them singletons. The sequences come from CD4+ or CD8+ T cells sorted from blood, collected in a trial of the OX40 agonist ivuxolimab. The receptors come from an adult with an advanced solid tumor such as melanoma, head and neck, liver or kidney cancer.

The chain couples TRBV19 to TRBJ2-1, with D possibly being TRBD1 or TRBD2 (6 bases each). Per germline, CDR1 LNHDA and CDR2 SQIVND (reference sequence). The CDR3 is 15 residues long. The ends were cut back, 3 bases at V and 8 bases at J, with 17 bases in the middle. The CDR3 sequence: CASSMGSGGRDEQFF. The CDR3 bases are TGTGCCAGTAGTATGGGATCCGGGGGCCGTGATGAGCAGTTCTTC.

The CDR3 spells CASSLHTGITEAFF. CDR3 nucleotide sequence: TGTGCCAGCAGCTTACATACAGGAATCACTGAAGCTTTCTTT. The gene calls are TRBV11-3 and TRBJ1-1; D is perhaps TRBD1 (5 bases). From germline, CDR1 is SGHNT and CDR2 YENEEA. The CDR3 is 14 residues long. The V end lost 2 bases, the J end lost 4 bases, and 11 bases lay between the germline ends.

The CDR3 here is CASSYDRGARDEQFF. The CDR3 DNA reads TGTGCCAGCAGCTACGACAGGGGGGCGCGGGATGAGCAGTTCTTC. The V gene is TRBV14, the J gene TRBJ2-1; 9 nucleotides agree with TRBD1. The germline V gene has CDR1 SGHDN and CDR2 FVKESK. The junction had 10 bases not matched to a gene; V was cut back by 5 bases and J by 8 bases. This CDR3 contains 15 residues.

The CDR3 loop reads CASSEQGVSGNTIYF. CDR3 nucleotide sequence: TGTGCCAGCAGTGAACAGGGAGTCTCTGGAAACACCATATATTTT. The chain uses TRBV2 and TRBJ1-3; TRBD1 might be the D (5 bases). V shed 2 bases and J shed 0 bases, with 8 bases lying between them. From germline, CDR1 is SNHLY and CDR2 FYNNEI. The CDR3 is 15 amino acids.

V is TRBV5-5 and J is TRBJ1-2; D is uncertain. Trimming cost V 7 bases and J 4 bases, with 20 bases left between them. This CDR3 is 15 amino acids long. Germline CDR1 and CDR2: SGHKS and YYEKEE (reference sequence). CDR3 sequence: CASFDLSRKTYGYTF. CDR3 DNA: TGTGCCAGCTTTGATCTCTCGCGAAAGACCTATGGCTACACCTTC.

The rearrangement joins TRBV6-1 to TRBJ1-3; TRBD1 is a possible D gene (5 bases). Germline loops: CDR1 MNHNS, CDR2 SASEGT. The CDR3 has 16 amino acids. The V gene lost 1 base and the J gene lost 2 bases, with 12 bases spanning the gap. The CDR3 loop is CASSEVPGRAGNTIYF. The CDR3 DNA follows: TGTGCCAGCAGTGAAGTCCCAGGGAGGGCTGGAAACACCATATATTTT.

This clone showed up just a few times. This chain links TRBV27 with TRBJ1-4; no reliable D call. Trimming took off 9 bases at V and 2 bases at J, with 13 bases between the two ends. There are 14 residues in the CDR3. From germline, CDR1 is MNHEY and CDR2 SMNVEV (reference sequence). The CDR3 is CARALVATNEKLFF. The CDR3 DNA sequence: TGTGCCAGGGCCTTGGTAGCCACTAATGAAAAACTGTTTTTT.

By share, this clone ranks as medium-sized. The chain combines TRBV7-9 with TRBJ1-6; D gene unclear. The CDR3 is 17 residues long. Per the germline V gene, CDR1 is SEHNR and CDR2 is FQNEAQ (reference sequence). With 1 base removed from V and 0 bases from J, the gap between germline ends came to 10 bases. CDR3 sequence reads: CASSLGLASSYNSPLHF. As DNA, the CDR3 is TGTGCCAGCAGCTTAGGTCTGGCCAGCTCCTATAATTCACCCCTCCACTTT.

The chain combines TRBV7-8 with TRBJ2-6; D remains unclear. Trimming removed 0 bases at V and 0 bases at J, with 6 bases between. The CDR3 is 16 amino acids. Germline V CDR1 and CDR2: SGHVS, FQNEAQ. CDR3 sequence: CASSLASASGANVLTF. DNA of the CDR3: TGTGCCAGCAGCTTAGCGTCAGCCTCTGGGGCCAACGTCCTGACTTTC.

The rearrangement joins TRBV6-1 to TRBJ2-2; weak D call: TRBD1 (7 bases). V was shortened by 2 bases and J by 4 bases, with 14 bases between the two germline ends. Germline V gives CDR1 MNHNS, CDR2 SASEGT. The CDR3 loop spans 16 amino acids. DNA for the CDR3: TGTGCCAGCAGTGAAAGGGGCCAGGGGGGCACCGGGGAGCTGTTTTTT. Translating it yields CASSERGQGGTGELFF.

The chain is built from TRBV9 and TRBJ2-1; TRBD2 agrees at 10 bases. Trimming at V came to 4 bases and at J to 3 bases, leaving 7 bases not matched to a gene. This CDR3 is built from 16 residues. Germline-derived CDR1 and CDR2 are SGDLS and YYNGEE. CDR3: CASSPRLAGVYNEQFF. As DNA, the CDR3 is TGTGCCAGCAGCCCCCGGCTAGCGGGGGTCTACAATGAGCAGTTCTTC.

The genes are TRBV28 and TRBJ2-3; 9 nucleotides align to TRBD1. With 6 bases clipped from V and 3 bases from J, the junction kept 7 bases outside the gene matches. The CDR3 consists of 15 residues. Germline CDR1 is MDHEN and CDR2 is SYDVKM. The DNA of the CDR3 is TGTGCCAGCAGCCCACGGGACAGGGTTACAGATACGCAGTATTTT. Translating it yields CASSPRDRVTDTQYF. Combining the CDR3 with reference TRBV28 and TRBJ2-3 gives the whole variable domain DVKVTQSSRYLVKRTGEKVFLECVQDMDHENMFWYRQDPGLGLRLIYFSYDVKMKEKGDIPEGYSVSREKKERFSLILESASTNQTSMYLCASSPRDRVTDTQYFGPGTRLTVL.

V gene TRBV19 combines with J gene TRBJ2-5; possibly TRBD1 or TRBD2 for D (5 bases each). Germline V lookup: CDR1 LNHDA, CDR2 SQIVND (reference sequence). This CDR3 is 15 amino acids long. Trimming left V 3 bases short and J 2 bases short, with 13 bases between. In DNA, the CDR3 is TGTGCCAGTAGTATTCGAGGGGTGGGGCAAGAGACCCAGTACTTC. It specifies CASSIRGVGQETQYF.